This T cell receptor (beta chain) stems from a study of T cell repertoires in cytomegalovirus infection. Study context: Matching HLA type, along with CMV infection, was indicated by public TCR beta signatures. Study conclusions and caveats: People with CMV and the relevant HLA were identified by cumulative public TCR beta family frequency. The ex vivo response showed dominance by HLA-C-restricted CMV-specific TCR beta clonotypes.

MiXCR, run by TCRdb on the reads, gives a single entry per CDR3 protein. The table records 70,000 to 75,000 distinct CDR3 sequences, approximately 3.6% of them present only once. V was trimmed by 1 base and J by 11 bases, leaving 14 bases between them. This CDR3 comprises 14 residues. The germline V gene has CDR1 SGHTA and CDR2 FQGNSA. This clonotype was counted many times. Its target is not known. The specimen sequenced was PBMCs. The J gene is TRBJ1-4, the V gene TRBV7-2; no clear D. The clonotype was recovered from a human donor in good health (CMV status not recorded). Some clones in this sample may be carry-over from other donors' samples. CDR3 nucleotides: TGTGCCAGCAGCTTAGATGGCCGGAATCGGAAACTGTTTTTT. Its protein is CASSLDGRNRKLFF. Together with reference TRBV7-2 and TRBJ1-4, the CDR3 gives the full variable domain: GAGVSQSPSNKVTEKGKDVELRCDPISGHTALYWYRQSLGQGLEFLIYFQGNSAPDKSGLPSDRFSAERTGGSVSTLTIQRTQQEDSAVYLCASSLDGRNRKLFFGSGTQLSVL.